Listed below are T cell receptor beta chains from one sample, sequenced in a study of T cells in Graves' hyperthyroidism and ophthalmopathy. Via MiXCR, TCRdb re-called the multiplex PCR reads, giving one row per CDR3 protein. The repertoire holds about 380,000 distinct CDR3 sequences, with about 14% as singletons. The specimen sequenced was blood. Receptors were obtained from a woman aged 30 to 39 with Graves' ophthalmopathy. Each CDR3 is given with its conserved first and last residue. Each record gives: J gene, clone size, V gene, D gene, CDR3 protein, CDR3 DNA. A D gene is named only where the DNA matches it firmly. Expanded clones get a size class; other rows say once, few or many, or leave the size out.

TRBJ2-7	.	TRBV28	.	CASGPGGWEQYF	TGTGCCAGCGGGCCTGGGGGCTGGGAGCAGTACTTC
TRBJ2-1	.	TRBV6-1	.	CASSDFWGYNEQFF	TGTGCCAGCAGTGATTTCTGGGGATACAATGAGCAGTTCTTC
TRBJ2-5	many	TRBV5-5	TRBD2	CASSLAGGPSETQYF	TGTGCCAGCAGTTTAGCGGGGGGGCCGTCAGAGACCCAGTACTTC
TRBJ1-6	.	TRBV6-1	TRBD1	CASRPRTGGSYNSPLHF	TGTGCCAGCAGACCGCGGACAGGGGGCTCCTATAATTCACCCCTCCACTTT
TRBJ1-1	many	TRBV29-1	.	CSVEAANTEAFF	TGCAGCGTTGAAGCCGCGAACACTGAAGCTTTCTTT
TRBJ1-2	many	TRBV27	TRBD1	CASSPDRGRNYGYTF	TGTGCCAGCAGTCCCGACAGGGGGCGCAACTATGGCTACACCTTC
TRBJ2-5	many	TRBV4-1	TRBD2	CASSQEAGLASETQYF	TGCGCCAGCAGCCAAGAGGCCGGACTAGCGAGCGAGACCCAGTACTTC
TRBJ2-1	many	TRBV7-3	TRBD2	CASSPEGGGSYNEQFF	TGTGCCAGCAGCCCCGAGGGCGGGGGCTCCTACAATGAGCAGTTCTTC
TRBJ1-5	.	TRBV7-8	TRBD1	CASSQRYRGDQPQHF	TGTGCCAGCAGCCAACGGTACAGGGGAGATCAGCCCCAGCATTTT
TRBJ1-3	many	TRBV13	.	CASSADSGNTIYF	TGTGCCAGCAGCGCTGACTCTGGAAACACCATATATTTT
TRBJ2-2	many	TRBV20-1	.	CSARPGSATNTGELFF	TGCAGTGCTAGGCCTGGGAGTGCAACGAACACCGGGGAGCTGTTTTTT
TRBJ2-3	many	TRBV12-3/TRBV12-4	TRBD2	CASSTRGGRADTQYF	TGTGCCAGCAGTACCCGGGGGGGCCGCGCAGATACGCAGTATTTT
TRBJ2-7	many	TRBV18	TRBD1	CASSLRTGGQYEQYF	TGTGCCAGCTCACTTAGGACAGGGGGACAATACGAGCAGTACTTC
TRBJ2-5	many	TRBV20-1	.	CSRLSQPPQETQYF	TGCAGTCGGTTATCGCAGCCCCCCCAGGAGACCCAGTACTTC
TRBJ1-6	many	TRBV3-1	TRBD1	CASSTKKRQGLLHF	TGTGCCAGCAGCACAAAGAAAAGACAGGGGCTCCTCCACTTT
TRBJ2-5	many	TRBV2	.	CASIPTSQETQYF	TGTGCCAGCATTCCGACTAGCCAAGAGACCCAGTACTTC
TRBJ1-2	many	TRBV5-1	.	CASSFTADYGYTF	TGCGCCAGCAGCTTTACAGCTGACTATGGCTACACCTTC
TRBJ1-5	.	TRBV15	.	CATSWSNSNQPQHF	TGTGCCACCAGTTGGAGCAATAGCAATCAGCCCCAGCATTTT
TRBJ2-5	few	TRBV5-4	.	CASSSSGNQETQYF	TGTGCCAGCAGCTCCTCCGGAAACCAAGAGACCCAGTACTTC
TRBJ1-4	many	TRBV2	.	CASSPDRGTNEKLFF	TGTGCCAGCAGCCCCGACAGAGGAACTAATGAAAAACTGTTTTTT
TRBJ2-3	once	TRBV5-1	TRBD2	CASSLFPSGGTDTQYF	TGTGCCAGCAGCTTGTTTCCTAGCGGGGGCACAGATACGCAGTATTTT
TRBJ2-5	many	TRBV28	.	CASSLKRTQETQYF	TGTGCCAGCAGTTTAAAAAGGACCCAAGAGACCCAGTACTTC
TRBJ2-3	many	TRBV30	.	CAWSVPGLDTQYF	TGTGCCTGGAGTGTACCGGGACTTGATACGCAGTATTTT
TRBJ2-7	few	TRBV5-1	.	CASSFFSPGGSYEQYF	TGCGCCAGCAGCTTTTTCTCCCCCGGGGGCTCCTACGAGCAGTACTTC
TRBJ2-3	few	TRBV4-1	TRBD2	CASSQEGTRDTDTQYF	TGCGCCAGCAGCCAAGAAGGGACTAGGGACACAGATACGCAGTATTTT
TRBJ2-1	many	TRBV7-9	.	CASPPEASQGRDNEQFF	TGTGCCAGCCCGCCCGAGGCTAGTCAGGGTCGGGACAATGAGCAGTTCTTC
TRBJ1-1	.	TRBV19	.	CASSIGTSGRAFF	TGTGCCAGTAGTATCGGGACGTCGGGTCGAGCTTTCTTT
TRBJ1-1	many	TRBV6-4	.	CASSEIPRAKITEAFF	TGTGCCAGCAGTGAAATCCCCAGGGCGAAGATCACTGAAGCTTTCTTT
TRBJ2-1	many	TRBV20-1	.	CSARDLRRTKGYNEQFF	TGCAGTGCTAGAGATCTCCGGCGGACAAAGGGATACAATGAGCAGTTCTTC
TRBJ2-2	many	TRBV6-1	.	CASSLSDSTNTGELFF	TGTGCCAGCAGTCTATCGGACAGTACGAACACCGGGGAGCTGTTTTTT
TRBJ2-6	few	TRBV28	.	CASQGQLAANVLTF	TGTGCCAGTCAGGGGCAGCTGGCGGCCAACGTCCTGACTTTC
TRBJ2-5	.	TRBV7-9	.	CASSEWDTQETQYF	TGTGCCAGCAGCGAATGGGACACCCAAGAGACCCAGTACTTC
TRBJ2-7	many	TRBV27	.	CASSLQVDPDEQYF	TGTGCCAGCAGTCTCCAGGTGGATCCAGACGAGCAGTACTTC
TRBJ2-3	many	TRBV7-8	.	CASSLAGGGPVDTQYF	TGTGCCAGCAGCTTAGCTGGGGGGGGCCCGGTAGATACGCAGTATTTT
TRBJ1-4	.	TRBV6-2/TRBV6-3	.	CASSYLLEGRVKLFF	TGTGCCAGCAGTTACTTGCTGGAGGGGCGCGTAAAACTGTTTTTT
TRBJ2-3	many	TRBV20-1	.	CSARVIGGSTDTQYF	TGCAGTGCTAGAGTTATCGGGGGTAGCACAGATACGCAGTATTTT
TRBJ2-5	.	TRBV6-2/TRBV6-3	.	CASSPDPSWRETQYF	TGTGCCAGCAGCCCGGACCCATCCTGGCGCGAGACCCAGTACTTC
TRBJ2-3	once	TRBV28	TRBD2	CASSPSGGGPDTQYF	TGTGCCAGCAGCCCTAGCGGGGGGGGCCCAGATACGCAGTATTTT
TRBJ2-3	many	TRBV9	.	CASSVLSTDTQYF	TGTGCCAGCAGCGTACTGAGCACAGATACGCAGTATTTT
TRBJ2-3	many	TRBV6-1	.	CASKMGGPATDTQYF	TGTGCCAGCAAAATGGGGGGACCCGCCACAGATACGCAGTATTTT
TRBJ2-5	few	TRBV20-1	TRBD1	CSAPGTGGGQETQYF	TGCAGTGCCCCGGGGACAGGGGGTGGACAAGAGACCCAGTACTTC
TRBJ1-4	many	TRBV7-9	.	CASSSTGNTNEKLFF	TGTGCCAGCAGCTCCACAGGCAATACTAATGAAAAACTGTTTTTT
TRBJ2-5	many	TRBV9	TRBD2	CASSELPNRGRGEETQYF	TGTGCCAGCAGCGAACTCCCCAATCGGGGGCGGGGGGAAGAGACCCAGTACTTC
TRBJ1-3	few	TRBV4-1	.	CASSQEGLLASGNTIYF	TGCGCCAGCAGCCAAGAGGGGCTACTGGCCTCTGGAAACACCATATATTTT
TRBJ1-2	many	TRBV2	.	CASSEQGFRGYTF	TGTGCCAGCAGTGAACAGGGATTCCGAGGCTACACCTTC
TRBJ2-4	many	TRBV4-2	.	CASSEGGLAKNIQYF	TGTGCCAGCAGCGAGGGGGGGTTAGCCAAAAACATTCAGTACTTC
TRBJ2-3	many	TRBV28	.	CASSLLGNTQYF	TGTGCCAGCAGTTTGCTGGGAAATACGCAGTATTTT
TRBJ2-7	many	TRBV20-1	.	CSARAPGEGAGYEQYF	TGCAGTGCTAGAGCTCCAGGGGAGGGGGCAGGATACGAGCAGTACTTC
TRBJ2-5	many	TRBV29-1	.	CSVVTGPNIETQYF	TGCAGCGTTGTGACGGGGCCAAACATAGAGACCCAGTACTTC
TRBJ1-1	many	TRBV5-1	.	CASSFKRGDEAFF	TGCGCCAGCAGCTTCAAGCGCGGCGATGAAGCTTTCTTT
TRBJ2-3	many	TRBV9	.	CASSVEDLRVTDTQYF	TGTGCCAGCAGCGTAGAGGACCTTCGTGTCACAGATACGCAGTATTTT
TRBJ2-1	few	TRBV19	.	CASSTLKNGGLSYNEQFF	TGTGCCAGTAGTACCCTGAAAAACGGGGGCCTATCCTACAATGAGCAGTTCTTC
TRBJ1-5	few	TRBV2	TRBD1	CASSETGQGNHPQHF	TGTGCCAGCAGTGAGACAGGACAGGGAAATCACCCCCAGCATTTT
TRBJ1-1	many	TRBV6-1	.	CASSEMYAEAFF	TGTGCCAGCAGTGAAATGTACGCTGAAGCTTTCTTT